This T cell receptor beta chain stems from a study of blood T cell repertoires in COVID-19. Background on the study: Collection of acute and convalescent COVID-19 samples took place in the United States, Italy and Spain. In each case, the material was cDNA or gDNA derived from T cells, B-cell-depleted T cells, or PBMCs.

The CDR3 has 14 residues. Trimming took 7 bases from V and 1 from J, leaving 11 bases between them. Germline V gives CDR1 LGHNA, CDR2 YNFKEQ. The assay was immunoSEQ multiplex PCR, and TCRdb's table has in-frame clones only and misses some. Here the sample spans 150,000 to 200,000 clones, around 89% being singletons. Sequences were obtained from peripheral blood. This chain connects TRBV4-2 to TRBJ1-5; TRBD1 might be the D (6 bases). This clonotype was sampled from a man in his forties or fifties who had recovered from COVID-19. The CDR3 nucleotides are TGTGCCAGCACCAGGGACACCAGCAATCAGCCCCAGCATTTT. Translation gives CASTRDTSNQPQHF.